The 8 T cell receptor beta chains reported below all come from one sample, sequenced in a study of shared clonotypes between healthy human individuals. Assay: immunoSEQ multiplex PCR; the TCRdb copy retains only in-frame clones and omits some. The table includes roughly 590,000 clones, 95% to 96% detected once. CD45RO-negative, CCR7-selected cells formed the naive CD8 fraction, which excluded terminally differentiated effector memory CD45RA+ cells. Sequencing input: naive CD8+ T cells sorted from blood. The source of these receptors is a woman aged 25 to 39 in good health.

The CDR3 here is CASSPGLASQETQYF. In DNA form, the CDR3 reads TGTGCCAGCAGCCCGGGACTAGCATCCCAAGAGACCCAGTACTTC. The genes are TRBV7-9 and TRBJ2-5, with 9 nucleotides matching TRBD2. There are 15 residues in the CDR3. The V gene end was trimmed by 5 bases and the J gene end by 1 base; junction bases not matched to a gene: 5. Germline assignment: CDR1 SEHNR and CDR2 FQNEAQ (reference sequence).

The CDR3 bases are TGTGCCAGCAGTCCTCGGGGTAGCGGGAATAACTACGAGCAGTACTTC. This codes for CASSPRGSGNNYEQYF. This chain connects TRBV27 to TRBJ2-7, with TRBD2 identical over 8 bases. Germline V CDR1 and CDR2: MNHEY, SMNVEV (reference sequence). J was trimmed by 3 bases and V by 5 bases; bases with no gene match: 12. The CDR3 covers 16 residues.

This chain uses TRBV6-1 with TRBJ1-4, with a possible D match to TRBD1 (5 bases). Germline lookup yields CDR1 MNHNS and CDR2 SASEGT. Trimming removed 3 bases from V and 0 bases from J, with 14 bases in between. This CDR3 has 17 amino acids. The CDR3 sequence: CASSDPGGYATNEKLFF. The CDR3, as DNA: TGTGCCAGCAGTGACCCCGGGGGATACGCAACTAATGAAAAACTGTTTTTT.

The chain recombines TRBV19 with TRBJ1-1; TRBD1 agrees at 9 bases. The trim removed 9 bases at V and 1 base at J, leaving 9 bases unmatched. Germline-derived CDR1 and CDR2 are LNHDA and SQIVND (reference sequence). The CDR3 totals 15 residues. The chain's CDR3 is CASFPMGQGNTEAFF. CDR3 coding DNA: TGTGCCAGCTTCCCCATGGGACAGGGGAACACTGAAGCTTTCTTT.

This chain connects TRBV27 to TRBJ2-7; D might be TRBD2 (6 bases). The V end lost 5 bases, the J end lost 5 bases, and 10 bases lay between the germline ends. The CDR3 length is 12 residues. CDR1 MNHEY and CDR2 SMNVEV come from the germline V gene (reference sequence). CDR3: CASSGGSDEQYF. In nucleotides, the CDR3 is TGTGCCAGCAGTGGGGGGAGTGACGAGCAGTACTTC.

The J gene is TRBJ2-3, the V gene TRBV7-8, with 8 bases lining up with TRBD1. The CDR3 loop spans 15 amino acids. Germline V gene data show CDR1 as SGHVS and CDR2 as FQNEAQ. J gave up 0 bases and V 2 bases, and 1 base lay outside the gene matches. CDR3 bases: TGTGCCAGCAGCTTAAGACAGGGGAGCACAGATACGCAGTATTTT. This encodes CASSLRQGSTDTQYF.

The chain recombines TRBV27 with TRBJ2-2, with unresolved D. Trimming took 5 bases from V and 3 from J, leaving 4 bases between them. Germline CDR1 MNHEY, CDR2 SMNVEV (reference sequence). The CDR3 length is 12 residues. The CDR3 nucleotides read TGTGCCAGCAGTGAACACACCGGGGAGCTGTTTTTT. This sequence encodes CASSEHTGELFF.

This clone came up once. The V and J genes are TRBV28 and TRBJ2-2, with D tentatively TRBD1 (5 bases). The CDR3 is 14 residues long. Trimming shortened V by 5 bases and J by 6 bases, and 13 bases separated the two germline ends. Germline V gene data show CDR1 as MDHEN and CDR2 as SYDVKM. The CDR3 nucleotides read TGTGCCAGCAGTCCACCAGGGTTGTCCGGGGAGCTGTTTTTT. Translated, it gives CASSPPGLSGELFF.